One sample yielded the 17 T cell receptor beta chains listed below, sequenced in a study of blood T cell repertoires in COVID-19. Repertoires were generated with immunoSEQ multiplex PCR, while TCRdb's copy carries only in-frame clones and drops some. The sample gives 200,000 to 250,000 clones, about four fifths of which show up once; about 4.8% is in the top ten. The sample comprised peripheral blood. These receptors were taken from a woman in her seventies with acute or convalescent COVID-19.

The chain links TRBV6-2 or TRBV6-3 to TRBJ1-2; the match to TRBD1 covers 7 bases. This CDR3 is built from 16 residues. Germline values: CDR1 MNHEY, CDR2 SVGEGT. The trim removed 2 bases at V and 6 bases at J, leaving 12 bases unmatched. The chain's CDR3 is CASSYPRTGGWDGYTF. Here the CDR3 DNA reads TGTGCCAGCAGTTACCCCCGGACAGGTGGATGGGATGGCTACACCTTC.

The chain carries TRBV9 and TRBJ2-1; 12 bases align to TRBD2. The CDR3 is 15 residues long. The V segment lost 4 bases and the J segment 8 bases; nucleotides outside the gene matches: 7. From germline, CDR1 is SGDLS and CDR2 YYNGEE. In DNA, the CDR3 is TGTGCCAGCAGCACCAGGACTAGCGGGGTAGATGAGCAGTTCTTC. Translating it yields CASSTRTSGVDEQFF.

The chain couples TRBV4-3 to TRBJ1-4; unclear D gene. Deletions cut 4 bases from V and 0 bases from J, with 9 bases between. Germline-derived CDR1 and CDR2 are LGHNA and YSLEER. This CDR3 is 15 amino acids long. The CDR3 coding sequence is TGCGCCAGCAGCCTCAGTTCTTCAACTAATGAAAAACTGTTTTTT. Encoded protein: CASSLSSSTNEKLFF.

A note on this clone: The sample carries other DNA sequences with the same CDR3. CDR3 sequence (DNA): TGTGCCAGCAGCCCCCGGAACTATGGCTACACCTTC. It is translated as CASSPRNYGYTF. The genes are TRBV28 and TRBJ1-2; no firm D call. The germline gives CDR1 MDHEN, CDR2 SYDVKM. Trimming stripped 6 bases from V and 2 bases from J, with 7 bases between. The CDR3 loop spans 12 amino acids.

For this clone: The same CDR3 can be traced to other DNA sequences in this sample. The rearrangement joins TRBV18 to TRBJ1-6, with 8 bases matching TRBD1. The CDR3 runs to 15 residues. V gave up 3 bases and J gave up 5 bases; unmatched junction bases: 3. Per germline, CDR1 KGHSH and CDR2 LQKENI. CDR3 in amino acids: CASSPLTGDNSPLHF. CDR3 coding DNA: TGTGCCAGCTCACCTTTGACAGGGGATAATTCACCCCTCCACTTT.

This sequence joins TRBV29-1 and TRBJ1-1; D may be TRBD1 (5 bases). The CDR3 covers 13 residues. Between the trimmed V and J ends, which lost 6 bases and 1 base, there was a span of 12 bases. CDR1 and CDR2 (germline): SQVTM, ANQGSEA. The CDR3 sequence is CSVRVYGNTEAFF. The CDR3 nucleotides are TGCAGCGTCAGGGTGTATGGGAACACTGAAGCTTTCTTT. The variable domain in full, completed from reference TRBV29-1 and TRBJ1-1, reads SAVISQKPSRDICQRGTSLTIQCQVDSQVTMMFWYRQQPGQSLTLIATANQGSEATYESGFVIDKFPISRPNLTFSTLTVSNMSPEDSSIYLCSVRVYGNTEAFFGQGTRLTVV.

This clone was counted a single time. The chain is built from TRBV11-3 and TRBJ1-6; no clear D gene. From germline, CDR1 is SGHNT and CDR2 YENEEA. CDR3 length equals 13 residues. Trimming left V 0 bases short and J 9 bases short, with 6 bases between. The CDR3 is CASSLDMSSPLHF. CDR3 sequence (DNA): TGTGCCAGCAGCTTAGATATGAGTTCACCCCTCCACTTT.

DNA of the CDR3: TGTGCCAGCAATATGGACACCCTACCCTATGGCTACACCTTC. It is translated as CASNMDTLPYGYTF. V gene TRBV28 combines with J gene TRBJ1-2; perhaps TRBD1 as D (5 bases). Trimming left V 7 bases short and J 4 bases short, with 16 bases between. Germline V CDR1 and CDR2: MDHEN, SYDVKM. The CDR3 is 14 amino acids.

This clone has only a few counts. V gene TRBV6-5 combines with J gene TRBJ2-7; tentative D call: TRBD2 (6 bases). V was pared by 0 bases and J by 5 bases, with 11 bases between. Germline V gene data show CDR1 as MNHEY and CDR2 as SVGAGI. The CDR3 has 14 residues. The CDR3 spells CASSYSGGSDEQYF. Here the CDR3 DNA reads TGTGCCAGCAGTTACTCGGGGGGATCGGACGAGCAGTACTTC.

This clone was observed a few times. The gene calls are TRBV5-6 and TRBJ1-2, with D uncertain. V was shortened by 0 bases and J by 3 bases, with 12 bases between the two germline ends. Germline CDR1 is SGHDT and CDR2 is YYEEEE. CDR3 length: 15 residues. The CDR3 DNA reads as TGTGCCAGCAGCTTGGGGAGGGCCGACTACTATGGCTACACCTTC. Translating it yields CASSLGRADYYGYTF.

The rearrangement uses TRBV4-2 and TRBJ2-7, with TRBD2 as a possible D gene (6 bases). The CDR3 length is 16 residues. CDR1 and CDR2 (germline): LGHNA, YNFKEQ. Trimming took 0 bases from V and 7 from J, leaving 19 bases between them. The CDR3 reads CASSQELAGTRREQYF. The CDR3 DNA follows: TGTGCCAGCAGCCAAGAGTTGGCGGGGACGCGTAGGGAGCAGTACTTC.

The chain couples TRBV5-6 to TRBJ1-1; D unresolved. CDR3 length equals 15 residues. Trimming left V 4 bases short and J 1 base short, with 14 bases between. Germline loops: CDR1 SGHDT, CDR2 YYEEEE. Written as DNA, the CDR3 is TGTGCCAGCAGCCCCCGGGGAAAGGGGAACACTGAAGCTTTCTTT. Translating it yields CASSPRGKGNTEAFF.

The chain combines TRBV10-3 with TRBJ1-3; no reliable D call. Germline loops: CDR1 ENHRY, CDR2 SYGVKD. Trimming removed 6 bases from V and 0 bases from J, with 9 bases in between. The CDR3 is 14 amino acids. The CDR3 protein is CAIRAGNSGNTIYF. The CDR3 DNA is TGTGCCATCAGAGCCGGGAACTCTGGAAACACCATATATTTT.

The V and J genes are TRBV9 and TRBJ2-2; possibly TRBD1 for D (5 bases). Per the germline V gene, CDR1 is SGDLS and CDR2 is YYNGEE. There are 14 residues in the CDR3. Trimming took off 4 bases at V and 4 bases at J, with 11 bases between the two ends. The CDR3 nucleotides are TGTGCCAGCAGCAAAGCAGGGCTCACCGGGGAGCTGTTTTTT. Translated, it gives CASSKAGLTGELFF.

The chain couples TRBV5-8 to TRBJ2-3, with 7 positions matching TRBD1. In germline, CDR1 is SGHTS, CDR2 YDEGEE. With 0 bases clipped from V and 1 base from J, the junction kept 5 bases outside the gene matches. The CDR3 runs 16 residues. The CDR3 DNA is TGTGCCAGCAGCTTGGGAGGGGGCGTTGGCACAGATACGCAGTATTTT. This encodes CASSLGGGVGTDTQYF.

V is TRBV18 and J is TRBJ2-3; 7 bases line up with TRBD1. The V segment lost 4 bases and the J segment 1 base; nucleotides outside the gene matches: 8. The CDR3 has 16 amino acids. CDR1 is KGHSH, CDR2 LQKENI, per germline. The CDR3 sequence: CASSHRQGRGTDTQYF. The CDR3 nucleotides are TGTGCCAGCTCACACAGACAGGGTCGTGGCACAGATACGCAGTATTTT.

This clone has a handful of counts. The V gene is TRBV7-9, the J gene TRBJ2-3; 9 bases are shared with TRBD1. Germline V gene data show CDR1 as SEHNR and CDR2 as FQNEAQ (reference sequence). V was clipped by 6 bases and J by 3 bases; unmatched bases: 10. The length of the CDR3 is 16 residues. This chain's CDR3 is CASSRRDRVHTDTQYF. The CDR3 DNA reads as TGTGCCAGCAGTCGCCGGGACAGGGTACATACAGATACGCAGTATTTT.